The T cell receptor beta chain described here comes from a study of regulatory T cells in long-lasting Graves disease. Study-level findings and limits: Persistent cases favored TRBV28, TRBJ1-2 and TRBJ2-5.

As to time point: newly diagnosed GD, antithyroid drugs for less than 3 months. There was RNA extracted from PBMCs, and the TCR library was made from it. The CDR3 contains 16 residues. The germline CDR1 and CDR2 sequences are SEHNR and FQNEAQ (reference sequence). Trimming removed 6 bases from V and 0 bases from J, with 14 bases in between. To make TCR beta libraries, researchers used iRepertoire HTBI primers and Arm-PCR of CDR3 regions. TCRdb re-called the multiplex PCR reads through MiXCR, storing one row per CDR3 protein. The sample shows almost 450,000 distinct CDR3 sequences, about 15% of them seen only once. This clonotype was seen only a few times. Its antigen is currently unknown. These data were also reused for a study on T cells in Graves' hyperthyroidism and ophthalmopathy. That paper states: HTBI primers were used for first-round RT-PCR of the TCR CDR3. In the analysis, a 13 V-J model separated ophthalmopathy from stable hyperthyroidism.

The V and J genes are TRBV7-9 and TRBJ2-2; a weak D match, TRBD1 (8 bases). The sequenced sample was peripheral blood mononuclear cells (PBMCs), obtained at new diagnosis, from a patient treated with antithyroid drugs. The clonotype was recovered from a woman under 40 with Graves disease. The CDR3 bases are TGTGCCAGCAGAGCGGGACAGGCAGCGAACACCGGGGAGCTGTTTTTT. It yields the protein CASRAGQAANTGELFF. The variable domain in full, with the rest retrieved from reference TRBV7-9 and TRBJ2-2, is DTGVSQNPRHKITKRGQNVTFRCDPISEHNRLYWYRQTLGQGPEFLTYFQNEAQLEKSRLLSDRFSAERPKGSFSTLEIQRTEQGDSAMYLCASRAGQAANTGELFFGEGSRLTVL.